Shown below are 30 T cell receptor beta chains from a single sample sequenced in a study of response to subunit inactivated influenza vaccine. TCRdb used MiXCR to reprocess the RT-PCR reads, holding one entry per CDR3 protein. Here the sample spans about 780,000 distinct CDR3 sequences, under 20% being singletons. Specimen: PBMCs from blood, collected less than 6 days after vaccination. The receptors here all came from a man in his forties or fifties who received an inactivated influenza vaccine.

This clonotype was observed a handful of times. This chain joins TRBV5-1 and TRBJ2-1, with TRBD1 matching 9 bases. The CDR3 sequence is 13 residues long. The V segment lost 3 bases and the J segment 8 bases; nucleotides outside the gene matches: 3. The germline gives CDR1 SGHRS, CDR2 YFSETQ. The CDR3 sequence: CASSSGTGHEQFF. CDR3 DNA sequence: TGCGCCAGCAGCTCGGGGACAGGGCATGAGCAGTTCTTC.

The chain has TRBV12-3 or TRBV12-4 and TRBJ1-1, with TRBD1 as a possible D gene (6 bases). The V end lost 6 bases, the J end lost 6 bases, and 17 bases lay between the germline ends. This CDR3 contains 14 residues. In nucleotides, the CDR3 is TGTGCCAGCAGCCAAAGTCCGGGGGGCGCTGAAGCTTTCTTT. Translated, it gives CASSQSPGGAEAFF.

The chain recombines TRBV6-2 or TRBV6-3 with TRBJ2-3, with a weak D call TRBD1 (6 bases). V was clipped by 6 bases and J by 8 bases, with 21 bases between them. The CDR3 extends over 15 amino acids. CDR1 is MNHEY and CDR2 is SVGEGT in the germline V gene. The CDR3 spells CASSQDRWKSSTQYF. In DNA form, the CDR3 reads TGTGCCAGCAGCCAAGACAGGTGGAAGTCAAGTACGCAGTATTTT.

The chain links TRBV11-2 to TRBJ2-7; D unclear. Germline loops: CDR1 SGHAT, CDR2 FQNNGV. V lost 2 bases and J 2 bases, leaving 10 bases between the germline ends. The CDR3 runs 14 residues. CDR3 residues: CASSLFTTPYEQYF. The CDR3 coding sequence is TGTGCCAGCAGCTTATTTACTACCCCCTACGAGCAGTACTTC.

This clonotype was seen a few times. The chain recombines TRBV6-5 with TRBJ2-7; D is ambiguous. Trimming took off 9 bases at V and 5 bases at J, with 14 bases between the two ends. This CDR3 is built from 12 residues. Germline CDR1 MNHEY, CDR2 SVGAGI. CDR3 amino acids: CASARWGDEQYF. Here the CDR3 DNA reads TGTGCCAGTGCCAGGTGGGGTGACGAGCAGTACTTC.

The rearrangement uses TRBV28 and TRBJ2-4; TRBD2 might be the D (6 bases). Trimming left V 3 bases short and J 3 bases short, with 9 bases between. The CDR3 is made up of 14 amino acids. CDR1 MDHEN and CDR2 SYDVKM come from the germline V gene. The DNA of the CDR3 is TGTGCCAGCAGTTTCAGGGAGGTCAAAAACATTCAGTACTTC. Translated: CASSFREVKNIQYF.

The chain recombines TRBV20-1 with TRBJ2-4; 7 positions match TRBD2. CDR1 and CDR2 (germline): DFQATT, SNEGSKA (reference sequence). V lost 1 base and J lost 0; bases outside the gene matches: 12. There are 18 residues in the CDR3. This CDR3 is CSARVGRLALGAKNIQYF. The CDR3 DNA sequence: TGCAGTGCTAGAGTAGGGCGACTAGCCCTAGGAGCCAAAAACATTCAGTACTTC.

This clonotype was counted a few times. V usage is TRBV6-1 and J usage is TRBJ2-7; D may be TRBD2 (6 bases). Deletions cut 3 bases from V and 2 bases from J, with 11 bases between. The CDR3 is 14 amino acids. CDR1 MNHNS and CDR2 SASEGT come from the germline V gene. The CDR3 spells CASSDSGSTYEQYF. The DNA of the CDR3 is TGTGCCAGCAGTGATAGCGGCAGCACCTACGAGCAGTACTTC.

The genes are TRBV12-3 or TRBV12-4 and TRBJ1-5, with D maybe TRBD1 (5 bases). Trimming stripped 3 bases from V and 1 base from J, with 16 bases between. CDR3 size: 17 residues. CDR3 residues: CASSLGLLSKSNQPQHF. In DNA, the CDR3 is TGTGCCAGCAGTTTGGGGCTGTTGTCCAAAAGCAATCAGCCCCAGCATTTT.

The V call is TRBV10-3, the J call TRBJ2-5; 8 bases line up with TRBD2. Trimming at V came to 5 bases and at J to 3 bases, leaving 5 bases not matched to a gene. This CDR3 has 14 amino acids. CDR1 ENHRY and CDR2 SYGVKD come from the germline V gene. Here the CDR3 reads CAISTSGGEETQYF. The CDR3, as DNA: TGTGCCATCAGTACCAGCGGGGGAGAAGAGACCCAGTACTTC.

The genes are TRBV6-5 and TRBJ2-1; tentative D call: TRBD2 (6 bases). Trimming pared 0 bases from V and 5 bases from J, leaving 23 bases between. The germline V gene encodes CDR1 MNHEY and CDR2 SVGAGI. The CDR3 extends over 19 amino acids. CDR3 residues: CASSYSRPGRDLRNNEQFF. The CDR3 nucleotides are TGTGCCAGCAGTTACTCGAGGCCCGGCCGGGACTTACGTAACAATGAGCAGTTCTTC.

The rearrangement links TRBV11-2 to TRBJ1-1; 7 bases agree with TRBD1. The CDR3 has 14 amino acids. V trimming: 2 bases; J trimming: 8 bases; junction bases outside the gene matches: 8. The germline gives CDR1 SGHAT, CDR2 FQNNGV. The CDR3 reads CASSLQTGFHEAFF. As DNA, the CDR3 is TGTGCCAGCAGCTTACAGACAGGGTTTCACGAAGCTTTCTTT.

This clonotype was observed a handful of times. This chain joins TRBV10-3 and TRBJ1-4; no reliable D call. Germline V gives CDR1 ENHRY, CDR2 SYGVKD. The CDR3 is made up of 16 amino acids. V lost 0 bases and J lost 7, with 15 bases in between. CDR3 sequence: CAISESRGNMSEKLFF. CDR3 in DNA: TGTGCCATCAGTGAGTCAAGAGGGAATATGAGTGAAAAACTGTTTTTT.

The chain links TRBV11-1 to TRBJ2-1; D is unresolved. V lost 3 bases and J lost 0, with 9 bases in between. Per the germline V gene, CDR1 is SGHAT and CDR2 is FQDESV (reference sequence). This CDR3 spans 15 amino acids. The CDR3 DNA reads TGTGCCAGCAGCTTCAGCGCTAGCTCCTACAATGAGCAGTTCTTC. Translating gives CASSFSASSYNEQFF.

The table lists this clonotype with many counts. The chain employs TRBV4-3 and TRBJ2-7, with D maybe TRBD1 (5 bases). Trimming took off 0 bases at V and 5 bases at J, with 17 bases between the two ends. Per the germline V gene, CDR1 is LGHNA and CDR2 is YSLEER. CDR3 size: 16 residues. The CDR3 sequence: CASSQDGRAGSDEQYF. The CDR3 DNA reads as TGCGCCAGCAGCCAAGACGGTAGGGCAGGGTCGGACGAGCAGTACTTC.

This clonotype was recorded many times. V gene TRBV12-3 or TRBV12-4 combines with J gene TRBJ1-4; D not resolved. Trimming cost V 6 bases and J 13 bases, with 15 bases left between them. This CDR3 has 12 residues. CDR3: CASSLTGEGLFF. In nucleotides, the CDR3 is TGTGCCAGCAGCCTAACCGGAGAGGGACTGTTTTTT.

This clonotype turned up a few times. The chain couples TRBV7-8 to TRBJ2-1; tentative D call: TRBD1 (6 bases). Trimming took off 3 bases at V and 6 bases at J, with 15 bases between the two ends. The CDR3 runs 15 residues. Per germline, CDR1 SGHVS and CDR2 FQNEAQ. CDR3 nucleotides: TGTGCCAGCAGCTTTCACAGGGATTACAGCAATGAGCAGTTCTTC. Translating it yields CASSFHRDYSNEQFF.

This chain links TRBV7-3 with TRBJ2-4, with a tentative D call TRBD2 (6 bases). The V gene lost 2 bases and the J gene lost 8 bases, with 10 bases spanning the gap. The CDR3 loop spans 13 amino acids. Germline values: CDR1 SGHTA, CDR2 FQGTGA. DNA for the CDR3: TGTGCCAGCAGCTTAGTAGGGGAGGACATTCAGTACTTC. Translated, it gives CASSLVGEDIQYF.

This clonotype was detected a few times. The chain joins TRBV7-2 to TRBJ2-3, with D possibly being TRBD1 (6 bases). Germline CDR1 SGHTA, CDR2 FQGNSA. Between the trimmed V and J ends, which lost 6 bases and 4 bases, there was a span of 11 bases. The CDR3 length is 13 residues. DNA for the CDR3: TGTGCCAGCAGGGTCAGGGGCGCAGATACGCAGTATTTT. Translated: CASRVRGADTQYF.

A few counts support this clonotype. The J gene is TRBJ2-2, the V gene TRBV20-1, with 10 bases matching TRBD1. Germline V gene data show CDR1 as DFQATT and CDR2 as SNEGSKA (reference sequence). The CDR3 contains 13 residues. Losses at the gene ends were 6 bases for V and 6 bases for J; bases not matched to a gene: 4. The CDR3 DNA sequence: TGCAGTGCAAGGACAGGGGGTCCCGGGGAGCTGTTTTTT. This codes for CSARTGGPGELFF.

There are a few counts of this clonotype. The V and J genes are TRBV5-1 and TRBJ2-7; 10 bases align to TRBD2. J was trimmed by 5 bases and V by 5 bases; bases with no gene match: 4. The CDR3 has 13 residues. Per the germline V gene, CDR1 is SGHRS and CDR2 is YFSETQ. The DNA of the CDR3 is TGCGCCAGCAGAGCTAGCGGGGGCGACGAGCAGTACTTC. Amino acids: CASRASGGDEQYF.

CDR3 region: CSHGQVNNEQFF. In DNA, the CDR3 is TGCAGCCATGGCCAAGTGAACAATGAGCAGTTCTTC. The rearrangement links TRBV29-1 to TRBJ2-1; no firm D call. This CDR3 has 12 residues. Trimming removed 8 bases at V and 5 bases at J, with 13 bases between. Germline CDR1 SQVTM, CDR2 ANQGSEA.

The chain joins TRBV29-1 to TRBJ2-2; no clear D. The germline V and J ends were trimmed by 4 bases and 1 base, with 4 bases remaining between them. Germline-derived CDR1 and CDR2 are SQVTM and ANQGSEA. This CDR3 has 12 residues. CDR3 DNA sequence: TGCAGCGTTGGAGAGAACACCGGGGAGCTGTTTTTT. It translates to CSVGENTGELFF.

This clonotype was seen only a few times. The V and J genes are TRBV28 and TRBJ1-1; TRBD1 might be the D (6 bases). V was clipped by 6 bases and J by 4 bases, with 15 bases between them. The CDR3 totals 14 residues. Per germline, CDR1 MDHEN and CDR2 SYDVKM. CDR3 region: CASRFTGTTTEAFF. The DNA for the CDR3 is TGTGCCAGCAGATTCACAGGGACGACCACTGAAGCTTTCTTT.

This clonotype was recorded a few times. This rearrangement joins TRBV6-2 or TRBV6-3 to TRBJ2-1, with 10 bases matching TRBD2. The V segment lost 5 bases and the J segment 12 bases; nucleotides outside the gene matches: 16. Germline CDR1 MNHEY, CDR2 SVGEGT. The CDR3 is 16 residues long. CDR3 sequence: CASSRARSSGRDRQFF. The CDR3 DNA sequence: TGTGCCAGCAGTCGGGCCCGATCTAGCGGGAGAGATAGGCAGTTCTTC.

The V call is TRBV7-2, the J call TRBJ1-1, with 7 bases aligning to TRBD1. V shed 4 bases and J 0 bases; nucleotides not matched to a gene: 8. This CDR3 region has 16 residues. Per germline, CDR1 SGHTA and CDR2 FQGNSA. In nucleotides, the CDR3 is TGTGCCAGCAGCTCACCACCGGACAGGTTGAACACTGAAGCTTTCTTT. This sequence encodes CASSSPPDRLNTEAFF. Combining the CDR3 with reference TRBV7-2 and TRBJ1-1 gives the whole variable domain GAGVSQSPSNKVTEKGKDVELRCDPISGHTALYWYRQSLGQGLEFLIYFQGNSAPDKSGLPSDRFSAERTGGSVSTLTIQRTQQEDSAVYLCASSSPPDRLNTEAFFGQGTRLTVV.

V gene TRBV27 combines with J gene TRBJ1-3; the D is unclear. Trimming removed 5 bases at V and 0 bases at J, with 17 bases between. This CDR3 contains 17 residues. CDR1 MNHEY and CDR2 SMNVEV come from the germline V gene (reference sequence). CDR3 DNA: TGTGCCAGCAGTAACTCGGGAAGTTCCAGCTCTGGAAACACCATATATTTT. The encoded protein is CASSNSGSSSSGNTIYF.

With respect to this clonotype: A read error may produce the germline difference seen at one junction end. CDR3 nucleotides: TGTGCCAGCAGCCGCGAATTCACTGGAAGCACCATATATTTT. Its protein product is CASSREFTGSTIYF. The V gene is TRBV16, the J gene TRBJ1-3; D unclear. This CDR3 has 14 amino acids. Per germline, CDR1 KGHSY and CDR2 FQNENV.

The gene calls are TRBV21-1 and TRBJ2-3; the table's D call TRBD2 went unverified against the DNA. TRBV21-1 is designated a pseudogene. The CDR3 extends over 17 amino acids. CDR3 sequence (DNA): TGTGCCAGCAGCAAAGGCCCCGTGCGGGAGAATGTGGATACGCAGTATTTT. This translates into CASSKGPVRENVDTQYF.

This clonotype was observed many times. This chain connects TRBV15 to TRBJ2-1; the D gene is possibly TRBD1 (6 bases). The CDR3 is 16 amino acids. Germline CDR1 and CDR2: LNHNV and YYDKDF (reference sequence). V was cut by 3 bases and J by 0 bases, with 12 bases left in between. The CDR3 sequence: CATSSNRVTSYNEQFF. CDR3 nucleotides: TGTGCCACCAGCAGCAACAGGGTTACCTCCTACAATGAGCAGTTCTTC.